The clone carrying this T cell receptor (beta chain) was seen a handful of times. Source study methods: Estimated nucleated cell counts came from reference gene primer amplification. This table comes from immunoSEQ multiplex PCR, and its TCRdb copy is limited to in-frame clones, with some not included. V, J and clone size are those of that table, while D and trimming were read from the DNA. The sample contains some 35,000 clones, more than 75% of which appear only once. The data derive from a study of blood T cell repertoires in COVID-19. Background on the study: COVID-19 samples, acute and convalescent, were from the United States, Italy and Spain. From T cells, B-cell-depleted T cells, or PBMCs came the material, which was cDNA or gDNA.

V was clipped by 5 bases and J by 6 bases, with 22 bases between them. The V gene's germline CDR1 is SGHVS and CDR2 FQNEAQ. The CDR3 loop spans 16 amino acids. The V and J genes are TRBV7-8 and TRBJ1-1, with a possible D match to TRBD1 (5 bases). The clonotype comes from a man at least 80 years old with active or convalescent COVID-19. Sequenced material: peripheral blood. As DNA, the CDR3 is TGTGCCAGCAGCGTGACTCCTGACAGTCTAGGACCTGAAGCTTTCTTT. This gives the protein CASSVTPDSLGPEAFF.